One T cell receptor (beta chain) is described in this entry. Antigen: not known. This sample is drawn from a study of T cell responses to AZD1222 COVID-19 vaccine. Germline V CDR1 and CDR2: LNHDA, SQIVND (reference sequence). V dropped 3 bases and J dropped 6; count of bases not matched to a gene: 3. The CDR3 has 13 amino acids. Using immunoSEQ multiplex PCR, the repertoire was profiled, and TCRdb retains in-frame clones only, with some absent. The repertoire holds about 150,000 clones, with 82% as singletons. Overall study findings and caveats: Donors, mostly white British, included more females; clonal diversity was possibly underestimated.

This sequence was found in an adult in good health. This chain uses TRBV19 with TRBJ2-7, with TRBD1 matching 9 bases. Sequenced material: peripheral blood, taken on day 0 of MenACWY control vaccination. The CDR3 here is CASSMVTGGEQYV. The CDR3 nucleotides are TGTGCCAGTAGTATGGTGACAGGGGGCGAGCAGTACGTC.